The rows below give T cell receptor beta chains drawn from one sample of a study of Ad26.COV2.S vaccination and SARS-CoV-2 variants. The method was immunoSEQ multiplex PCR; TCRdb's version includes in-frame clones alone and lacks a portion of them. The sample gives approximately 410,000 clones, roughly 90% of which show up once; about 3.6% is in the top ten. The source was peripheral blood, collected in a trial of Ad26.COV2.S vaccine versus placebo. These receptors were taken from a person aged 18 to 65 who received the Ad26.COV2.S COVID-19 vaccine or a placebo. Each CDR3 is given with its conserved first and last residue. D genes are given only for firm matches. Rows give clone size only sometimes, using once, few, many, or a class for an expanded clone.

TRBV7-7	TRBD1	TRBJ2-5	-	TGTGCTAGCAGCTTCTTAGGGGGCTGGCAAGAGACCCAGTACTTC	CASSFLGGWQETQYF
TRBV2	-	TRBJ1-2	-	TGTGCCAGCAGTGAAGCAGCAGGGAGCTCCTATGGCTACACCTTC	CASSEAAGSSYGYTF
TRBV18	-	TRBJ1-4	-	TGTGCCAGCTCAGCAACAGGGTTGAATGAAAAACTGTTTTTT	CASSATGLNEKLFF
TRBV28	-	TRBJ1-6	-	TGTGCCAGCAGTTACCCCGACAGGTATTCACCCCTCCACTTT	CASSYPDRYSPLHF
TRBV9	-	TRBJ2-3	-	TGTGCCAGCAGCCCCAGCCTGGGCACAGATACGCAGTATTTT	CASSPSLGTDTQYF
TRBV5-4	TRBD1	TRBJ2-2	-	TGTGCCAGCAGCATCAGACAGGGGGCGGGAATCGGGGAGCTGTTTTTT	CASSIRQGAGIGELFF
TRBV5-1	TRBD1	TRBJ1-1	-	TGCGCCAGCAGCTTGGTACAGGGGCTGGGGAACACTGAAGCTTTCTTT	CASSLVQGLGNTEAFF
TRBV6-1	-	TRBJ2-2	-	TGTGCCAGCAGTGAATTAGGCAGTAACACCGGGGAGCTGTTTTTT	CASSELGSNTGELFF
TRBV6-1	-	TRBJ1-3	-	TGTGCCAGCAGTGAAAGGCACCACTCTGGAAACACCATATATTTT	CASSERHHSGNTIYF
TRBV28	TRBD1	TRBJ2-7	-	TGTGCCAGCAGTCCACGGACAAGGGACAGGGGCTACGAGCAGTACTTC	CASSPRTRDRGYEQYF
TRBV4-3	-	TRBJ2-1	-	TGCGCCAGCAGCCAAGGGCCCCGGGGGGCCTTCAATGAGCAGTTCTTC	CASSQGPRGAFNEQFF
TRBV27	-	TRBJ1-1	-	TGTGCCAGCAGTTTTGTCGGCAGCTTGAATACTGAAGCTTTCTTT	CASSFVGSLNTEAFF
TRBV25-1	-	TRBJ2-7	-	TGTGCCAGCAGTGAACAGGGGCTTCGAGGCGAGCAGTACTTC	CASSEQGLRGEQYF
TRBV5-1	-	TRBJ2-2	-	TGCGCCAGCAGGCCTTCAGGTCCGGGGACCGGGGAGCTGTTTTTT	CASRPSGPGTGELFF
TRBV7-6	-	TRBJ1-5	-	TGTGCCAGCAGCTTACTGGGAGTTAAAGGCAATCAGCCCCAGCATTTT	CASSLLGVKGNQPQHF
TRBV4-3	-	TRBJ1-3	-	TGCGCCAGCAGCCAAGGGACAGTCAGCTCTGGAAACACCATATATTTT	CASSQGTVSSGNTIYF
TRBV5-4	TRBD1	TRBJ2-7	-	TGTGCCAGCAGCGGGGACAGGGGTGTCCACGAGCAGTACTTC	CASSGDRGVHEQYF
TRBV7-2	-	TRBJ2-3	-	TGTGCCAGCAGCCCCTTATATAGCACAGATACGCAGTATTTT	CASSPLYSTDTQYF
TRBV7-9	-	TRBJ1-5	-	TGTGCCAGCAGCTCCGGTTGGGCGGGGGATCAGCCCCAGCATTTT	CASSSGWAGDQPQHF
TRBV5-1	TRBD1	TRBJ2-1	-	TGCGCCAGCAGCCAGGGACAGGGGGTATACAATGAGCAGTTCTTC	CASSQGQGVYNEQFF
TRBV14	TRBD1	TRBJ1-6	-	TGTGCCAGCAGCCCGGACAGGGGGCTTTCACCCCTCCACTTT	CASSPDRGLSPLHF
TRBV9	TRBD1	TRBJ2-1	-	TGTGCCAGCAGCGTAGCTACAGGGGTTCGGAATGAGCAGTTCTTC	CASSVATGVRNEQFF
TRBV3-1/TRBV3-2	TRBD2	TRBJ2-5	-	TGTGCCAGCAGCCCCTTGGTGCGGGGGGGCGAGGAGACCCAGTACTTC	CASSPLVRGGEETQYF
TRBV12-3/TRBV12-4	-	TRBJ1-2	-	TGTGCCAGCAGTGGTCACCCCTTAGATGGCTACACCTTC	CASSGHPLDGYTF
TRBV7-9	TRBD1	TRBJ1-1	-	TGTGCCAGCAGCTACCCTACGACAGGGGATGGCACTGAAGCTTTCTTT	CASSYPTTGDGTEAFF
TRBV28	-	TRBJ2-6	-	TGTGCCAGCAGTTTATTCAGTGGGGCGCGTGACGTCCTGACTTTC	CASSLFSGARDVLTF
TRBV19	TRBD1	TRBJ1-5	-	TGTGCCAGTAGTTGGGACAGAAATCAGCCCCAGCATTTT	CASSWDRNQPQHF
TRBV6-1	-	TRBJ1-2	-	TGTGCCAGCAGTGAGCCCAGGGGAGAGGGCAATGGCTACACCTTC	CASSEPRGEGNGYTF
TRBV3-1/TRBV3-2	TRBD1	TRBJ2-7	-	TGTGCCAGCAGCCGTGGCCCGGACAGGGGGTCCTACGAGCAGTACTTC	CASSRGPDRGSYEQYF
TRBV3-1/TRBV3-2	TRBD1	TRBJ1-1	-	TGTGCCAGCAGCCAGGACAGGGGGCGGACTGAAGCTTTCTTT	CASSQDRGRTEAFF
TRBV27	-	TRBJ1-2	-	TGTGCCAGCAGTTTGGTAGCTAACTATGGCTACACCTTC	CASSLVANYGYTF
TRBV9	TRBD1	TRBJ1-2	-	TGTGCCAGCAGCGCGACAGGGAATGGCTACACCTTC	CASSATGNGYTF
TRBV11-3	-	TRBJ2-1	-	TGTGCCAGCAGCTTAGGGGCCCCGGGCAATGAGCAGTTCTTC	CASSLGAPGNEQFF
TRBV27	TRBD2	TRBJ2-3	-	TGTGCCAGCAGTTTTGCTAGCGGGGGCACAGATACGCAGTATTTT	CASSFASGGTDTQYF
TRBV30	-	TRBJ2-6	once	TGTGCCTGGAGTTGGGGGTCTGGGGCCAACGTCCTGACTTTC	CAWSWGSGANVLTF
TRBV28	-	TRBJ2-4	-	TGTATCCCAACAAAAAACATTCAGTACTTC	CIPTKNIQYF
TRBV10-3	TRBD2	TRBJ2-7	-	TGTGCCATCAGTGGGACTAGCGCAGCGGGAGAGCAGTACTTC	CAISGTSAAGEQYF
TRBV4-2	-	TRBJ1-5	-	TGTGCCAGCAGCCAAGTGTACCATAGCGGGGGGAGCAATCAGCCCCAGCATTTT	CASSQVYHSGGSNQPQHF
TRBV4-1	-	TRBJ2-7	-	TGCGCCAGCAGCCAAGGTTGGGGGGGCCTTCCCGAGCAGTACTTC	CASSQGWGGLPEQYF
TRBV24-1	TRBD1	TRBJ2-5	-	TGTGCCACCAGTGATTTAACGGACAGGGGAGGGGAGACCCAGTACTTC	CATSDLTDRGGETQYF
TRBV19	-	TRBJ1-1	-	TGTGCCAGTAGTGGAGGGCCCACTGAAGCTTTCTTT	CASSGGPTEAFF
TRBV7-9	TRBD1	TRBJ2-6	-	TGTGCCAGCAGCCCCGGGACAGGGGTTTCCTCTGGGGCCAACGTCCTGACTTTC	CASSPGTGVSSGANVLTF
TRBV7-8	-	TRBJ1-2	-	TGTGCCAGCAGCCCCACGGGACCGCGGCCTGGCTACACCTTC	CASSPTGPRPGYTF
TRBV27	TRBD2	TRBJ2-5	-	TGTGCCAGCAGTTTACAAACCATAGCGGGGGCGCCCTTGGAGACCCAGTACTTC	CASSLQTIAGAPLETQYF
TRBV19	-	TRBJ2-1	few	TGTGCCAGTAGTATAGGGTCGGGAGACAATGAGCAGTTCTTC	CASSIGSGDNEQFF
TRBV4-3	-	TRBJ2-7	-	TGCGCCAGCAGCCGAACAGGAACGATAGGAGGGTACGAGCAGTACTTC	CASSRTGTIGGYEQYF
TRBV6-2/TRBV6-3	TRBD1	TRBJ2-7	-	TGTGCCAGCAGTTACTCGACAGGGGGTTTAGGCGAGCAGTACTTC	CASSYSTGGLGEQYF
TRBV5-4	TRBD2	TRBJ2-3	-	TGTGCCAGCAGCTTGGGGACTAGCGCATTAGATACGCAGTATTTT	CASSLGTSALDTQYF
TRBV5-1	-	TRBJ1-4	-	TGCGCCAGCAGCTTGGAGGGGTCAACTAATGAAAAACTGTTTTTT	CASSLEGSTNEKLFF
TRBV9	TRBD2	TRBJ2-3	once	TGTGCCAGCAGCGACCTCGCTGAGCGGGGAACAGATACGCAGTATTTT	CASSDLAERGTDTQYF
TRBV6-6	-	TRBJ2-5	-	TGTGCCAGCAGTTACCGGGGGGAGACCCAGTACTTC	CASSYRGETQYF
TRBV5-1	TRBD1	TRBJ1-1	-	TGCGCCAGCAGCCTCACTCCAGGCAGGGGGGTATCAGCTTTCTTT	CASSLTPGRGVSAFF
TRBV11-1	TRBD2	TRBJ2-3	-	TGTGCCAGCAGTCAAGCGGGAAGAGCGATGGATACGCAGTATTTT	CASSQAGRAMDTQYF